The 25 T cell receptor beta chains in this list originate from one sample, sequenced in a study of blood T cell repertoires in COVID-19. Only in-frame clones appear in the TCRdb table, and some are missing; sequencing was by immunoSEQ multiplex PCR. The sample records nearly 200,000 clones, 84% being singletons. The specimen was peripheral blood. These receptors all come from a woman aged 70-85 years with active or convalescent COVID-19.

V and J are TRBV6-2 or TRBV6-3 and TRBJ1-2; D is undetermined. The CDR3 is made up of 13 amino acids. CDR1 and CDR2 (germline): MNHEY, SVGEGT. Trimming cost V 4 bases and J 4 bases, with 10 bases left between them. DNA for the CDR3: TGTGCCAGCAGTTGGCCAGCGAGCTATGGCTACACCTTC. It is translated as CASSWPASYGYTF.

CDR3 DNA: TGTGCCAGCAGTTCCGACTACTACAATGAGCAGTTCTTC. It encodes CASSSDYYNEQFF. This chain uses TRBV27 with TRBJ2-1, with TRBD2 as a possible D gene (5 bases). The CDR3 runs to 13 residues. CDR1 MNHEY and CDR2 SMNVEV come from the germline V gene (reference sequence). Trimming cost V 4 bases and J 3 bases, with 7 bases left between them.

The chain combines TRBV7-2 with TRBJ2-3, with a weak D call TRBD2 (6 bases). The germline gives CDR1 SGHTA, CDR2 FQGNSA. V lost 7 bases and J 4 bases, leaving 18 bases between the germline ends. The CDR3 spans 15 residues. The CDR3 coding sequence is TGTGCCAGCAAAGCGTCGGGGGAGTCGGCAGATACGCAGTATTTT. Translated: CASKASGESADTQYF.

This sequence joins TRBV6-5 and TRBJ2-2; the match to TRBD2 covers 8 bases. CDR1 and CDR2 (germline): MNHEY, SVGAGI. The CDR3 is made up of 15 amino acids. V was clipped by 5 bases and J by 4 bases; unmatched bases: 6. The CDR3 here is CASSRQRESTGELFF. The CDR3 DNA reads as TGTGCCAGCAGTAGGCAGCGGGAGAGCACCGGGGAGCTGTTTTTT.

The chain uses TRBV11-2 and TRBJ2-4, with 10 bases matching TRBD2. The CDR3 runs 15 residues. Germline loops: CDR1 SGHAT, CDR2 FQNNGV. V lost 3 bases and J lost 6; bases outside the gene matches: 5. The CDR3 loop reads CASSFMSGRGNIQYF. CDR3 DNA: TGTGCCAGCAGCTTTATGAGCGGGAGGGGAAACATTCAGTACTTC.

The CDR3 DNA sequence: TGTGCCAGCAGCTCCGGGACAGCACACACCGGGGAGCTGTTTTTT. Residues: CASSSGTAHTGELFF. The V and J genes are TRBV11-3 and TRBJ2-2, with TRBD1 identical over 7 bases. Germline V CDR1 and CDR2: SGHNT, YENEEA. J gave up 3 bases and V 4 bases, and 5 bases lay outside the gene matches. CDR3 size: 15 residues.

The CDR3 region is CASRDQRDSTYEQYF. The CDR3 nucleotides read TGTGCCAGCAGGGACCAGCGGGATTCTACTTACGAGCAGTACTTC. The chain has TRBV6-5 and TRBJ2-7, with TRBD2 matching 7 bases. The germline V gene has CDR1 MNHEY and CDR2 SVGAGI. J gave up 4 bases and V 6 bases, and 12 bases lay outside the gene matches. The CDR3 runs to 15 residues.

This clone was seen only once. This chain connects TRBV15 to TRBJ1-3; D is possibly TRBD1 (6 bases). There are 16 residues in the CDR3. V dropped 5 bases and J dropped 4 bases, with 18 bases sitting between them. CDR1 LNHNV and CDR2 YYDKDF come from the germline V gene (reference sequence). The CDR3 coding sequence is TGTGCCACCAGCTCCCGAGGGGGGGGGCAAGGAAACACCATATATTTT. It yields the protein CATSSRGGGQGNTIYF. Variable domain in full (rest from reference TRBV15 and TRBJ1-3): DAMVIQNPRYQVTQFGKPVTLSCSQTLNHNVMYWYQQKSSQAPKLLFHYYDKDFNNEADTPDNFQSRRPNTSFCFLDIRSPGLGDTAMYLCATSSRGGGQGNTIYFGEGSWLTVV.

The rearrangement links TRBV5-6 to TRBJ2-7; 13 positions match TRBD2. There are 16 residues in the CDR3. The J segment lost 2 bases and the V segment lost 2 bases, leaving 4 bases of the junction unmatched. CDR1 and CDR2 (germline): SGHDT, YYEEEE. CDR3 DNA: TGTGCCAGCAGCTTATGGGGACTAGCGGGGACCTACGAGCAGTACTTC. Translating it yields CASSLWGLAGTYEQYF.

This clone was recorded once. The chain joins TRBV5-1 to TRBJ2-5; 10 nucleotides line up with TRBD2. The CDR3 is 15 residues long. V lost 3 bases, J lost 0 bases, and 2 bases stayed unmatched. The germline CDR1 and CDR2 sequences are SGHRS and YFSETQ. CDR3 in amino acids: CASSWTSGHQETQYF. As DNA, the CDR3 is TGCGCCAGCAGCTGGACTAGCGGACACCAAGAGACCCAGTACTTC.

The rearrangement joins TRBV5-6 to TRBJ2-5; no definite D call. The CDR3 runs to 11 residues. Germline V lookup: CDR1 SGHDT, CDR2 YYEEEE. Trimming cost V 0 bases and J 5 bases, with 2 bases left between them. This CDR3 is CASSLAETQYF. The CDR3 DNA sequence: TGTGCCAGCAGCTTGGCGGAGACCCAGTACTTC.

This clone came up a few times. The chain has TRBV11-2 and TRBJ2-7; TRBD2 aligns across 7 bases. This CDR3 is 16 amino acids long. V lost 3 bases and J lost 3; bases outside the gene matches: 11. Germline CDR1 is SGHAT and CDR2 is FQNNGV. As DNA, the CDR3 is TGTGCCAGCAGCTTGGGACCGGGCGGGAGTCTCTACGAGCAGTACTTC. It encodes CASSLGPGGSLYEQYF.

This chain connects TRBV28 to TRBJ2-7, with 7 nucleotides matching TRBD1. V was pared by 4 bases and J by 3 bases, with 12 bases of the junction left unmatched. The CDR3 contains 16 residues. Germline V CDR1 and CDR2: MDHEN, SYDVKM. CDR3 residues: CASSSPHETGSYEQYF. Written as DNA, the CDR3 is TGTGCCAGCAGTTCCCCCCACGAGACAGGGAGCTACGAGCAGTACTTC.

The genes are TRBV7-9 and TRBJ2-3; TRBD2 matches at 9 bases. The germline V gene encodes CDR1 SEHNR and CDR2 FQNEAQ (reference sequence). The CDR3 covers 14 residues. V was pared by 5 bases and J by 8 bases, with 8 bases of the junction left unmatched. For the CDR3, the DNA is TGTGCCAGCAGCCCACCGACTAGCGGACTTACGCAGTATTTT. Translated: CASSPPTSGLTQYF.

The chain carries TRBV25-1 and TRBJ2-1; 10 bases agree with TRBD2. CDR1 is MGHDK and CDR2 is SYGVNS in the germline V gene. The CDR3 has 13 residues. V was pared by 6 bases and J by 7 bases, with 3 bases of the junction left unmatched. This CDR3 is CASRKGLANEQFF. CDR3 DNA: TGTGCCAGCAGGAAGGGACTAGCGAATGAGCAGTTCTTC.

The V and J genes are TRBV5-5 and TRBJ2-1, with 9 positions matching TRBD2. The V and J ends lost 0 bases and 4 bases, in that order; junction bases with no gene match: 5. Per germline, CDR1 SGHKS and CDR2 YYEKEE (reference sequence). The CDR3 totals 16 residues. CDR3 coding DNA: TGTGCCAGCAGCTTGGCCCGCACTAGCGGGTACAATGAGCAGTTCTTC. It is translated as CASSLARTSGYNEQFF.

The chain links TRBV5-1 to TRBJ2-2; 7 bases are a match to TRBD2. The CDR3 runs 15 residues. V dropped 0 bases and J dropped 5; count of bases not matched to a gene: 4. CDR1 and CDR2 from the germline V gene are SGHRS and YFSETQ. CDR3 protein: CASSLEGLVTGELFF. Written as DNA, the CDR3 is TGCGCCAGCAGCTTGGAAGGACTAGTTACCGGGGAGCTGTTTTTT. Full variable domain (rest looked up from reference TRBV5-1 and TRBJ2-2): KAGVTQTPRYLIKTRGQQVTLSCSPISGHRSVSWYQQTPGQGLQFLFEYFSETQRNKGNFPGRFSGRQFSNSRSEMNVSTLELGDSALYLCASSLEGLVTGELFFGEGSRLTVL.

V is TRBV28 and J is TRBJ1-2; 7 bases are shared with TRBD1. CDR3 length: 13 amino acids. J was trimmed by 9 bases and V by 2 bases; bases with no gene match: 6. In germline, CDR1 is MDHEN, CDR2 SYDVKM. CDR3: CASSLVQGKSYTF. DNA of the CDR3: TGTGCCAGCAGTTTAGTACAGGGGAAAAGCTACACCTTC.

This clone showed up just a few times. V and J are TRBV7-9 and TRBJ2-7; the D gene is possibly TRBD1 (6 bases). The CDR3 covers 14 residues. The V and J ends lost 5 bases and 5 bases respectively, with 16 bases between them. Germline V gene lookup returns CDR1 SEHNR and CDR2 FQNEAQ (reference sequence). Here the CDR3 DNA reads TGTGCCAGCAGCCTCGCCGGGACATTCCACGAGCAGTACTTC. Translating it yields CASSLAGTFHEQYF.

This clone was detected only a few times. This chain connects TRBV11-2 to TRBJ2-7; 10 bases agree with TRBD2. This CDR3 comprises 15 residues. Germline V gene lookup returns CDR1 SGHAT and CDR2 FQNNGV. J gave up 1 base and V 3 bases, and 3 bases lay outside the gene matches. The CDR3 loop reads CASSLASGRSYEQYF. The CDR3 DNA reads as TGTGCCAGCAGCTTGGCTAGCGGGAGATCCTACGAGCAGTACTTC.

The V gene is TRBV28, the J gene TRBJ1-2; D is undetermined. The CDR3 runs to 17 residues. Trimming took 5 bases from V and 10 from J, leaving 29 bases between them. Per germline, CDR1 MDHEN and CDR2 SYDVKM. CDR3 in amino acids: CASSPRGTLKPLTPYTF. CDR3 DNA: TGTGCCAGCAGTCCCCGGGGTACCTTAAAGCCTCTAACCCCCTACACCTTC.

The CDR3 here is CASQNLGGTSHNEQFF. CDR3 coding DNA: TGTGCCAGCCAGAACCTCGGGGGGACTAGTCACAATGAGCAGTTCTTC. The chain carries TRBV3-1 (or the pseudogene TRBV3-2) and TRBJ2-1; 8 bases map to TRBD2. CDR1 is LGHDT, CDR2 YNNKEL, per germline (reference sequence). The V segment lost 8 bases and the J segment 5 bases; nucleotides outside the gene matches: 14. This CDR3 is 16 amino acids long.

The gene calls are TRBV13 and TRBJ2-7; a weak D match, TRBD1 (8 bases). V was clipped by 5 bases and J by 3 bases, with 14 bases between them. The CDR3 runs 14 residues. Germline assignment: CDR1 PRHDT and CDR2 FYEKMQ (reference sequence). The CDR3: CASSTDREGYEQYF. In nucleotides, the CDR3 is TGTGCCAGCAGCACGGACAGGGAGGGCTACGAGCAGTACTTC.

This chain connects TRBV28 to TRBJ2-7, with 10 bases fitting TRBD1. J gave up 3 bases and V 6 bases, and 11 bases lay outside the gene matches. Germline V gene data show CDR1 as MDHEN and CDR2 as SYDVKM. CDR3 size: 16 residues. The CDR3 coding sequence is TGTGCCAGCAGGCCTCGACAGGGGGCGGACTACTACGAGCAGTACTTC. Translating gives CASRPRQGADYYEQYF.

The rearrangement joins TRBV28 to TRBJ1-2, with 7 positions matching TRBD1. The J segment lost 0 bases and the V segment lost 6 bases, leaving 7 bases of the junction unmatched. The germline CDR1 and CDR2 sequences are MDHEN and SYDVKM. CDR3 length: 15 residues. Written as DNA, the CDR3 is TGTGCCAGCAGCTCTCCCGGGACAGCTAACTATGGCTACACCTTC. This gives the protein CASSSPGTANYGYTF.